Sequencing of this T cell receptor beta chain was carried out in a study of blood T cell repertoires in COVID-19. Overall study context: There were acute and convalescent COVID-19 samples, and they came from the United States, Italy and Spain. T cells, B-cell-depleted T cells, or PBMCs provided the cDNA or gDNA that served as material.

As handled by the study authors: Estimation of nucleated cell counts relied on the amplification of reference gene primers. Some clones are missing from TCRdb's copy, which holds only in-frame ones; the method was immunoSEQ multiplex PCR. The DNA gave D and trimming, while V, J and clone size come from that table. The sample has about 70,000 clones, more than 80% seen once; the top ten hold roughly a third. This clone was counted once. The germline gives CDR1 MDHEN, CDR2 SYDVKM. The CDR3 has 15 amino acids. V shed 11 bases and J shed 7 bases, with 24 bases lying between them. The sequence was obtained from an elderly woman with active or convalescent COVID-19. This chain joins TRBV28 and TRBJ2-1, with D perhaps matching TRBD2 (7 bases). The specimen sequenced was peripheral blood. The CDR3 sequence: CAAGAGAVQVNEQFF. DNA for the CDR3: TGTGCCGCGGGGGCGGGGGCCGTTCAGGTGAATGAGCAGTTCTTC.